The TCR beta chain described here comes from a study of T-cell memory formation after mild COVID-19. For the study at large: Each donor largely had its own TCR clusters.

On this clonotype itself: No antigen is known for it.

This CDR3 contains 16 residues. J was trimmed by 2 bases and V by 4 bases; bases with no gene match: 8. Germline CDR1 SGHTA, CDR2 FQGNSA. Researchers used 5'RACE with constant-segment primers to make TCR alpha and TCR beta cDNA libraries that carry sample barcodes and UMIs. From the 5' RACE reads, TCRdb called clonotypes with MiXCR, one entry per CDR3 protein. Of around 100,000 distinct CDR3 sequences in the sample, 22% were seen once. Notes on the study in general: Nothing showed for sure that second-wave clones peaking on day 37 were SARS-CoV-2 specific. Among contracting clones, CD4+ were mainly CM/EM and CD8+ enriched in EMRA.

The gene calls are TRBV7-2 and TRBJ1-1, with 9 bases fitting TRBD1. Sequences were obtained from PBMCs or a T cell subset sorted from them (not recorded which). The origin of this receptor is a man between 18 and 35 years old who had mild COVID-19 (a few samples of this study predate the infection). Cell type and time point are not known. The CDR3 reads CASSSHDRGENTEAFF. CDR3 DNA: TGTGCCAGCAGCTCGCACGACAGGGGGGAAAACACTGAAGCTTTCTTT.